The present T cell receptor beta chain was sequenced within a study of CD8 T cells in Susac syndrome. With random hexamers, 0.5 to 1 ug RNA was reverse transcribed. Each CDR3 protein is one row after TCRdb ran MiXCR on the immunoSEQ multiplex PCR reads. The sample includes fewer than 150,000 distinct CDR3 sequences, roughly 96% of them seen just once. Germline V gives CDR1 SEHNR, CDR2 FQNEAQ (reference sequence). The CDR3 runs 16 residues. The ends lost 5 bases at V and 4 bases at J; junction bases unmatched: 10. The chain uses TRBV7-9 and TRBJ2-7, with 11 nucleotides matching TRBD1. The sequenced sample was CD4+ T cells from PBMCs. This receptor was obtained from a human donor in good health. CDR3 DNA: TGTGCCAGCAGCACCCGGACAGGGGGCCGGATTTACGAGCAGTACTTC. Its protein product is CASSTRTGGRIYEQYF.